Listed below are T cell receptor beta chains from one sample, sequenced in a study of cytomegalovirus exposure and HLA in healthy donors. Clones were sequenced by immunoSEQ multiplex PCR, and TCRdb holds only the in-frame ones, with some missing. The sample has 150,000 to 250,000 clones, about 81% seen once; the top ten hold less than 1.5%. The sequenced material came from PBMCs. The receptor set was obtained from a woman aged 30 to 39 in good health and CMV-seronegative. Both conserved end residues are part of each CDR3. Each record gives: V gene, J gene, clone size, D gene, CDR3 protein, CDR3 DNA. The D gene is left open where the match is weak. Clone size is stated in some rows and not others, as once, few, many or a class when expanded.

V gene: TRBV4-1; J gene: TRBJ2-4; clone size: .; D gene: TRBD2; CDR3 protein: CASSQDGSAGEGSKNIQYF; CDR3 DNA: TGCGCCAGCAGCCAAGATGGCTCAGCGGGAGAGGGGTCCAAAAACATTCAGTACTTC
V gene: TRBV30; J gene: TRBJ1-4; clone size: .; D gene: .; CDR3 protein: CAWSAQVGEKLFF; CDR3 DNA: TGTGCCTGGAGTGCCCAGGTTGGTGAAAAACTGTTTTTT
V gene: TRBV7-8; J gene: TRBJ2-1; clone size: once; D gene: TRBD2; CDR3 protein: CASSLVGGRVYNEQFF; CDR3 DNA: TGTGCCAGCAGCTTAGTCGGCGGGAGGGTTTACAATGAGCAGTTCTTC
V gene: TRBV30; J gene: TRBJ1-2; clone size: .; D gene: .; CDR3 protein: CAWRPTGQKDGYTF; CDR3 DNA: TGTGCCTGGAGGCCGACAGGCCAGAAAGATGGCTACACCTTC
V gene: TRBV10-1; J gene: TRBJ2-3; clone size: .; D gene: TRBD2; CDR3 protein: CASSESLAGGLDTQYF; CDR3 DNA: TGCGCCAGCAGTGAATCCCTAGCGGGGGGATTGGATACGCAGTATTTT
V gene: TRBV5-8; J gene: TRBJ1-2; clone size: .; D gene: TRBD1; CDR3 protein: CASSKQGADGYTF; CDR3 DNA: TGTGCCAGCAGCAAACAGGGGGCCGATGGCTACACCTTC
V gene: TRBV29-1; J gene: TRBJ2-5; clone size: .; D gene: TRBD1; CDR3 protein: CSALDRAQETQYF; CDR3 DNA: TGCAGCGCTCTGGACAGGGCCCAAGAGACCCAGTACTTC
V gene: TRBV7-9; J gene: TRBJ1-2; clone size: .; D gene: .; CDR3 protein: CASSLDGKEGYTF; CDR3 DNA: TGTGCCAGCAGCTTAGACGGGAAGGAGGGCTACACCTTC
V gene: TRBV19; J gene: TRBJ2-1; clone size: once; D gene: TRBD2; CDR3 protein: CASSMYLPGLAGDSEQFF; CDR3 DNA: TGTGCCAGTAGTATGTATCTCCCGGGACTAGCGGGAGACAGTGAGCAGTTCTTC
V gene: TRBV5-4; J gene: TRBJ2-7; clone size: .; D gene: TRBD2; CDR3 protein: CAASGRGYEQYF; CDR3 DNA: TGTGCGGCTAGCGGGAGAGGTTACGAGCAGTACTTC
V gene: TRBV28; J gene: TRBJ1-1; clone size: .; D gene: .; CDR3 protein: CASSGRVLGVTEAFF; CDR3 DNA: TGTGCCAGCAGCGGCAGGGTCCTAGGGGTCACTGAAGCTTTCTTT
V gene: TRBV2; J gene: TRBJ1-3; clone size: once; D gene: .; CDR3 protein: CASRGYSGNTIYF; CDR3 DNA: TGTGCCAGCCGAGGGTACTCTGGAAACACCATATATTTT
V gene: TRBV27; J gene: TRBJ2-7; clone size: .; D gene: .; CDR3 protein: CASSLWQGSYEQYF; CDR3 DNA: TGTGCCAGCAGTTTATGGCAGGGGTCTTACGAGCAGTACTTC
V gene: TRBV27; J gene: TRBJ2-5; clone size: .; D gene: TRBD2; CDR3 protein: CASSPTGLAGQETQYF; CDR3 DNA: TGTGCCAGCAGTCCGACGGGACTAGCGGGGCAAGAGACCCAGTACTTC
V gene: TRBV7-8; J gene: TRBJ1-2; clone size: few; D gene: TRBD1; CDR3 protein: CASSMGQYYGYTF; CDR3 DNA: TGTGCCAGCAGCATGGGACAGTACTATGGCTACACCTTC
V gene: TRBV6-5; J gene: TRBJ2-7; clone size: .; D gene: .; CDR3 protein: CASRAEQYF; CDR3 DNA: TGTGCCAGCAGAGCCGAGCAGTACTTC
V gene: TRBV11-2; J gene: TRBJ2-7; clone size: .; D gene: TRBD2; CDR3 protein: CASSLDWGRVAGVGIYEQYF; CDR3 DNA: TGTGCCAGCAGCTTAGATTGGGGCAGGGTAGCGGGAGTTGGTATCTACGAGCAGTACTTC
V gene: TRBV5-1; J gene: TRBJ1-1; clone size: .; D gene: TRBD1; CDR3 protein: CASRTGTGMANTEAFF; CDR3 DNA: TGCGCCAGCAGGACTGGGACAGGCATGGCGAACACTGAAGCTTTCTTT
V gene: TRBV6-5; J gene: TRBJ2-3; clone size: .; D gene: .; CDR3 protein: CASSYHGGDTQYF; CDR3 DNA: TGTGCCAGCAGTTACCACGGAGGAGATACGCAGTATTTT
V gene: TRBV28; J gene: TRBJ1-5; clone size: .; D gene: .; CDR3 protein: CASSLYRVINQPQHF; CDR3 DNA: TGTGCCAGCAGTCTTTACAGGGTTATTAATCAGCCCCAGCATTTT
V gene: TRBV5-6; J gene: TRBJ1-2; clone size: .; D gene: .; CDR3 protein: CASSLNAGVYGYTF; CDR3 DNA: TGTGCCAGCAGCTTGAATGCAGGCGTCTATGGCTACACCTTC
V gene: TRBV6-6; J gene: TRBJ2-7; clone size: .; D gene: .; CDR3 protein: CASSYRRGDEQYF; CDR3 DNA: TGTGCCAGCAGTTACCGGCGGGGAGACGAGCAGTACTTC
V gene: TRBV6-5; J gene: TRBJ2-2; clone size: .; D gene: TRBD1; CDR3 protein: CASSRTGDRGRELFF; CDR3 DNA: TGTGCCAGCAGCCGGACAGGGGATAGAGGAAGGGAGCTGTTTTTT
V gene: TRBV5-1; J gene: TRBJ2-5; clone size: .; D gene: .; CDR3 protein: CASSLEQTQYF; CDR3 DNA: TGCGCCAGCAGCTTAGAGCAGACCCAGTACTTC
V gene: TRBV11-2; J gene: TRBJ2-7; clone size: .; D gene: .; CDR3 protein: CASSPGSAYEQYF; CDR3 DNA: TGTGCCAGCAGCCCAGGGTCAGCCTACGAGCAGTACTTC
V gene: TRBV7-9; J gene: TRBJ1-1; clone size: .; D gene: .; CDR3 protein: CASSAPTGYNTEAFF; CDR3 DNA: TGTGCCAGCAGCGCTCCGACAGGTTATAACACTGAAGCTTTCTTT
V gene: TRBV13; J gene: TRBJ2-3; clone size: .; D gene: .; CDR3 protein: CASSLVRGPTDTQYF; CDR3 DNA: TGTGCCAGCAGCTTAGTTCGGGGTCCCACAGATACGCAGTATTTT
V gene: TRBV5-1; J gene: TRBJ1-2; clone size: .; D gene: .; CDR3 protein: CASSLARGGAYGYTF; CDR3 DNA: TGCGCCAGCAGCTTGGCCAGGGGCGGAGCCTATGGCTACACCTTC
V gene: TRBV5-1; J gene: TRBJ1-5; clone size: .; D gene: TRBD1; CDR3 protein: CASSPETGVGQPQHF; CDR3 DNA: TGCGCCAGCAGCCCCGAAACAGGGGTCGGGCAGCCCCAGCATTTT
V gene: TRBV2; J gene: TRBJ2-7; clone size: few; D gene: .; CDR3 protein: CASGGYEQYF; CDR3 DNA: TGTGCCAGCGGAGGCTACGAGCAGTACTTC
V gene: TRBV9; J gene: TRBJ2-5; clone size: .; D gene: TRBD2; CDR3 protein: CASSATGLAYETQYF; CDR3 DNA: TGTGCCAGCAGCGCTACGGGACTAGCGTATGAGACCCAGTACTTC
V gene: TRBV6-6; J gene: TRBJ2-7; clone size: .; D gene: TRBD1; CDR3 protein: CATQTGQYEQYF; CDR3 DNA: TGTGCCACCCAGACAGGGCAATACGAGCAGTACTTC
V gene: TRBV6-6; J gene: TRBJ2-3; clone size: .; D gene: TRBD2; CDR3 protein: CASSYSLAGTQDTQYF; CDR3 DNA: TGTGCCAGCAGTTACTCACTAGCGGGAACTCAAGATACGCAGTATTTT
V gene: TRBV5-4; J gene: TRBJ1-1; clone size: .; D gene: .; CDR3 protein: CASSLELAGAFTEAFF; CDR3 DNA: TGTGCCAGCAGCTTGGAATTGGCAGGCGCTTTCACTGAAGCTTTCTTT
V gene: TRBV7-6; J gene: TRBJ2-1; clone size: .; D gene: TRBD2; CDR3 protein: CASSLGGSGRQVNSHNEQFF; CDR3 DNA: TGTGCCAGCAGCTTAGGTGGTAGCGGGAGGCAAGTCAATTCGCACAATGAGCAGTTCTTC
V gene: TRBV6-5; J gene: TRBJ1-4; clone size: .; D gene: TRBD1; CDR3 protein: CASRLDRVEEKLFF; CDR3 DNA: TGTGCCAGCAGACTCGACAGGGTGGAGGAAAAACTGTTTTTT
V gene: TRBV11-2; J gene: TRBJ2-1; clone size: .; D gene: .; CDR3 protein: CASSFSGPYNEQFF; CDR3 DNA: TGTGCCAGCAGCTTCTCAGGTCCCTACAATGAGCAGTTCTTC
V gene: TRBV27; J gene: TRBJ2-1; clone size: .; D gene: .; CDR3 protein: CASSRLGAGSYNEQFF; CDR3 DNA: TGTGCCAGCAGTCGTTTGGGGGCGGGCTCCTACAATGAGCAGTTCTTC
V gene: TRBV7-6; J gene: TRBJ2-3; clone size: .; D gene: TRBD2; CDR3 protein: CASSLTVRGSRPDTQYF; CDR3 DNA: TGTGCCAGCAGCCTGACAGTGCGCGGGAGTAGACCAGATACGCAGTATTTT
V gene: TRBV19; J gene: TRBJ2-1; clone size: .; D gene: TRBD2; CDR3 protein: CASSGGLAGVEQFF; CDR3 DNA: TGTGCCAGTAGTGGTGGGCTAGCGGGAGTTGAGCAGTTCTTC
V gene: TRBV21-1; J gene: TRBJ2-1; clone size: .; D gene: .; CDR3 protein: CASNQYGHSGRLDYNEQFF; CDR3 DNA: TGTGCCAGCAACCAATATGGGCACAGCGGGAGGCTCGACTACAATGAGCAGTTCTTC
V gene: TRBV29-1; J gene: TRBJ2-3; clone size: .; D gene: TRBD2; CDR3 protein: CSGSGTSGMVTQYF; CDR3 DNA: TGCAGCGGATCCGGGACTAGCGGGATGGTTACGCAGTATTTT